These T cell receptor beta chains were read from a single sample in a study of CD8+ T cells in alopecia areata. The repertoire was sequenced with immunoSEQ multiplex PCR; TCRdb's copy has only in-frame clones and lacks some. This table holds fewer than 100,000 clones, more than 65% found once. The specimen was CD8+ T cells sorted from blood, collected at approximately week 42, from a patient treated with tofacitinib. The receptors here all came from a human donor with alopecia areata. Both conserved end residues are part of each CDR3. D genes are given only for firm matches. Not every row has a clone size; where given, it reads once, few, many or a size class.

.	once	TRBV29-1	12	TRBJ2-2	TGCAGCGTTCTAGTATCGGCCGGGGAGCTGTTTTTT	CSVLVSAGELFF
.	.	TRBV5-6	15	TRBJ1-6	TGTGCCAGCAGCTTGGACGGCAGGAATAATTCACCCCTCCACTTT	CASSLDGRNNSPLHF
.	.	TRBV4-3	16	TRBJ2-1	TGCGCCAGCAGCCAAGAGGGATACGACTCGAGGTATGAGCAGTTCTTC	CASSQEGYDSRYEQFF
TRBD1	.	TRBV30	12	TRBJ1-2	TGTGCCTGGAGTGCCGGGACAGGGAGAAACACCTTC	CAWSAGTGRNTF
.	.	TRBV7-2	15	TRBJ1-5	TGTGCCAGCAGCTTCCCAAAACAGGGAGATCAGCCCCAGCATTTT	CASSFPKQGDQPQHF
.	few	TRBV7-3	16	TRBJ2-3	TGTGCCAGCAGCTTATTGGGAGAAACTAGCACAGATACGCAGTATTTT	CASSLLGETSTDTQYF
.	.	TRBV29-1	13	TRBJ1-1	TGCAGCGTTGAAGATGGTCCGGTTTCTGAAGCTTTCTTT	CSVEDGPVSEAFF
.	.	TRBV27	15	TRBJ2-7	TGTGCCAGCAGCTTAGGGCTATCCCCGTCCTACGAGCAGTACTTC	CASSLGLSPSYEQYF
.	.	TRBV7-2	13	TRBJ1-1	TGTGCCAGCAGCTTAGATTCGAACACTGAAGCTTTCTTT	CASSLDSNTEAFF
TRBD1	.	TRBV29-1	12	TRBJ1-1	TGCAGCGTTGAAGGGACAGGGGGCGAAGCTTTCTTT	CSVEGTGGEAFF
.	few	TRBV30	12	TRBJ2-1	TGTGCCTGGAGTGTGGGACCCGATGAGCAGTTCTTC	CAWSVGPDEQFF
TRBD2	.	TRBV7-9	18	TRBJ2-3	TGTGCCAGCAGCTTAGCAGGGCTAGCGGGGAGTAGCACAGATACGCAGTATTTT	CASSLAGLAGSSTDTQYF
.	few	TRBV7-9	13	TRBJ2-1	TGTGCCAGCAGCTTACTACTTCTGAATGAGCAGTTCTTC	CASSLLLLNEQFF
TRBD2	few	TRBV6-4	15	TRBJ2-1	TGTGCCAGCAGTGACGGGGGGGACTACAACAATGAGCAGTTCTTC	CASSDGGDYNNEQFF
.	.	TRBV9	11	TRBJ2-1	TGTGCCAGCAGCGTCGGAAGTGAGCAGTTCTTC	CASSVGSEQFF
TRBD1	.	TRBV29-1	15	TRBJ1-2	TGCAGCGTTGGGGCTGGACAGGGTCCTAACTATGGCTACACCTTC	CSVGAGQGPNYGYTF
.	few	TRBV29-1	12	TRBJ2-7	TGCAGCGTTGAAGAGTCGGCGGACGAGCAGTACTTC	CSVEESADEQYF
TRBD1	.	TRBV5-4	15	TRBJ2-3	TGTGCCAGCAGCCCGGGACAGGGAGGGACAGATACGCAGTATTTT	CASSPGQGGTDTQYF
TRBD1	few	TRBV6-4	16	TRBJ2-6	TGTGCCAGCAGTGGGGGACAGGGAGCTGGGGCCAACGTCCTGACTTTC	CASSGGQGAGANVLTF
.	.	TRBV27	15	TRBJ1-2	TGTGCCAGCAGACCAGACCTGAACCCAGACTATGGCTACACCTTC	CASRPDLNPDYGYTF
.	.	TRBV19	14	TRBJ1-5	TGTGCCAGTAGTATCCGGGACAACAATCAGCCCCAGCATTTT	CASSIRDNNQPQHF
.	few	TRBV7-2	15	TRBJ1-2	TGTGCCAGCAGCTACAGTCTACAAACGGCGGGAGGCTACACCTTC	CASSYSLQTAGGYTF
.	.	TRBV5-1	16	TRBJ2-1	TGCGCCAGCAGGGACTCCGAGCGGATCGTATACAATGAGCAGTTCTTC	CASRDSERIVYNEQFF
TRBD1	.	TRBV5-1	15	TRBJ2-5	TGCGCCAGCAGCTTTATGGGACAGGGGCAAGAGACCCAGTACTTC	CASSFMGQGQETQYF
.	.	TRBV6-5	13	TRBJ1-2	TGTGCCAGCAGCCCAAGACAGGCGGACGGCTACACCTTC	CASSPRQADGYTF
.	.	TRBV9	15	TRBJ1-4	TGTGCCAGCAGCGGAGGACCCCCTATAAGTGAAAAACTGTTTTTT	CASSGGPPISEKLFF
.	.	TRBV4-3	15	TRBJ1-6	TGCGCCAGCAGCCAAGACAGGGGCTATAATTCACCCCTCCACTTT	CASSQDRGYNSPLHF
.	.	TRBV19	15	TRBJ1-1	TGTGCCAGTAGTATAGCCGGGGTGGGGAACACTGAAGCTTTCTTT	CASSIAGVGNTEAFF
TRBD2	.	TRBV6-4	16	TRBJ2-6	TGTGCCAGCAGTTCTGAGGCGGGGGCTGGGGCCAACGTCCTGACTTTC	CASSSEAGAGANVLTF
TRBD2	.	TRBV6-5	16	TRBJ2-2	TGTGCCAGCAGTTCAGGGACTAGCGGTTTCACCGGGGAGCTGTTTTTT	CASSSGTSGFTGELFF
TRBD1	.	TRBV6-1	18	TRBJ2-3	TGTGCCAGCAGTAAAGGGGGCCACTACGACGATTACACAGATACGCAGTATTTT	CASSKGGHYDDYTDTQYF
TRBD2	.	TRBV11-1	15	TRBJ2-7	TGTGCCAGCAGCCCGCACAGCGGGGGTATTAACGAGCAGTACTTC	CASSPHSGGINEQYF
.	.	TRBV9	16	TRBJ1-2	TGTGCCAGCAGCGTAGATAAAGAGACAGGAGGCTATGGCTACACCTTC	CASSVDKETGGYGYTF
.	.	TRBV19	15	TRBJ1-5	TGTGCCAGTAGTATAGTGAGGGATAGCAATCAGCCCCAGCATTTT	CASSIVRDSNQPQHF
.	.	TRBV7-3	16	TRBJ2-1	TGTGCCAGCAGCTTAACGGCATCCGGGACAAATAATGAGCAGTTCTTC	CASSLTASGTNNEQFF
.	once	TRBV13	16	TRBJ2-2	TGTGCCAGCAGCTCCTCTCACCGGGACCGGGGACGGGAGCTGTTTTTT	CASSSSHRDRGRELFF
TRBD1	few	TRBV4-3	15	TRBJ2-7	TGCGCCAGCAGCCAGGACCGACAGGGGTCCTACGAGCAGTACTTC	CASSQDRQGSYEQYF
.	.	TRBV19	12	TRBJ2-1	TGTGCCACCAGGGGGGGAAACAATGAGCAGTTCTTC	CATRGGNNEQFF
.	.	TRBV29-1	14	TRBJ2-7	TGCAGCGTGGTAGGACTGGCGGGCTCCTACGAGCAGTACTTC	CSVVGLAGSYEQYF
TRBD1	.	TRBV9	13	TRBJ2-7	TGTGCCAGCAGCGTAGGGGACAGCAACGAGCAGTACTTC	CASSVGDSNEQYF
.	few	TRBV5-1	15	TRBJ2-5	TGCGCCAGCAGCTTGGACAGGTCCCCCAGAGAGACCCAGTACTTC	CASSLDRSPRETQYF
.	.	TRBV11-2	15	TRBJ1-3	TGTGCCAGCAGACCAGGGGTCTACTCTGGAAACACCATATATTTT	CASRPGVYSGNTIYF
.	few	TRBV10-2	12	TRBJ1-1	TGCGCCAGCAGTGACTACGACACTGAAGCTTTCTTT	CASSDYDTEAFF
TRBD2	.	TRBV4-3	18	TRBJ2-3	TGCGCCAGCAGCCAAGATTCGGATAGCGGGGGGGCGGAAGATACGCAGTATTTT	CASSQDSDSGGAEDTQYF
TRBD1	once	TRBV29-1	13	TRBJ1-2	TGCAGCGGGGAGGGACAGGGTTACTATGGCTACACCTTC	CSGEGQGYYGYTF
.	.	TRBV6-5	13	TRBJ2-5	TGTGCCAGCAGTCGACTAGACCAAGAGACCCAGTACTTC	CASSRLDQETQYF
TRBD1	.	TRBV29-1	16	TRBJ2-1	TGCAGCGTTGAAGTTCTGAGGACAGGGACTGGGGGTGAGCAGTTCTTC	CSVEVLRTGTGGEQFF
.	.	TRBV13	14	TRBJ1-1	TGTGCCAGCAGCCTCTCGGGGCTGAACACTGAAGCTTTCTTT	CASSLSGLNTEAFF
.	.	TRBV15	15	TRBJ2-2	TGTGCCACCAGCAGAGATGGGGGCGGAACCGGGGAGCTGTTTTTT	CATSRDGGGTGELFF
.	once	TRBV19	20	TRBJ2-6	TGTGCCAGTAGAATAAGGGTACCACAAGGTGGTGGGGCTGGGGCCAACGTCCTGACTTTC	CASRIRVPQGGGAGANVLTF
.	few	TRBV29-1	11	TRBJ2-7	TGCAGCGGACGGGTAAACTACGAGCAGTACTTC	CSGRVNYEQYF
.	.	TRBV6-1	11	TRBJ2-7	TGTGCAGCCGGGAGAGGGTACGAGCAGTACTTC	CAAGRGYEQYF
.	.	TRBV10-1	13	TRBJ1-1	TGCGCCAGCAGTGGGGACGGGGACACTGAAGCTTTCTTT	CASSGDGDTEAFF
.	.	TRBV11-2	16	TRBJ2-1	TGTGCCAGCAGCTCCCCTTTAGGGGGGCCGGGGAATGAGCAGTTCTTC	CASSSPLGGPGNEQFF
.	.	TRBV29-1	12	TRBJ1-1	TGCAGCGTTGAACAGGGATCCACTGAAGCTTTCTTT	CSVEQGSTEAFF
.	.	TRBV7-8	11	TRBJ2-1	TGTGCCAGCAGCTTAAGCCATGAGCAGTTCTTC	CASSLSHEQFF
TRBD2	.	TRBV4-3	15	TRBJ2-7	TGCGCCAGCAGCCAAGATGGGGGGGAGAACTACGAGCAGTACTTC	CASSQDGGENYEQYF
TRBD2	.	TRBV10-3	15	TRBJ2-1	TGTGCCATCAGTGAGTCGTTTAGCGGGGCCAATGAGCAGTTCTTC	CAISESFSGANEQFF